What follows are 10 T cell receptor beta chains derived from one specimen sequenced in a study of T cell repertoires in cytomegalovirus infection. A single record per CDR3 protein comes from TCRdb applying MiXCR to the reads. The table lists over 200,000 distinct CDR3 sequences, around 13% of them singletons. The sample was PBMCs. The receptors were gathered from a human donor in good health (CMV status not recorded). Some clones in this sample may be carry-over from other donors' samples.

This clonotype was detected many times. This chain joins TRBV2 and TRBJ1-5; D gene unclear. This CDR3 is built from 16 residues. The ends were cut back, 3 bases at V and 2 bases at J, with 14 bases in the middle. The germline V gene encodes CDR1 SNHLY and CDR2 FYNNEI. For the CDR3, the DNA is TGTGCCAGCAGTGACGATCTACTTCTAGGCAATCAGCCCCAGCATTTT. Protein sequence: CASSDDLLLGNQPQHF.

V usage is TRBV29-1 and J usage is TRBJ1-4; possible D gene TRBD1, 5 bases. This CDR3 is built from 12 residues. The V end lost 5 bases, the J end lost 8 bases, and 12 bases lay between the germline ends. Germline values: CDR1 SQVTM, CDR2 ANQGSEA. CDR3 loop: CSVLGPQEKLFF. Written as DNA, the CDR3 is TGCAGCGTTTTGGGACCCCAGGAAAAACTGTTTTTT. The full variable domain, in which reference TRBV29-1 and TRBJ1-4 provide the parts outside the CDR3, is SAVISQKPSRDICQRGTSLTIQCQVDSQVTMMFWYRQQPGQSLTLIATANQGSEATYESGFVIDKFPISRPNLTFSTLTVSNMSPEDSSIYLCSVLGPQEKLFFGSGTQLSVL.

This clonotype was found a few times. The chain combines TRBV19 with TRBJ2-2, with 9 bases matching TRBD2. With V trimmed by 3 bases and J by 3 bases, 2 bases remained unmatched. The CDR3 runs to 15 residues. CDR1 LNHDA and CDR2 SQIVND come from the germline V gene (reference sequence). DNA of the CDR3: TGTGCCAGTAGTATGAGCGGGAGGCACACCGGGGAGCTGTTTTTT. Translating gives CASSMSGRHTGELFF.

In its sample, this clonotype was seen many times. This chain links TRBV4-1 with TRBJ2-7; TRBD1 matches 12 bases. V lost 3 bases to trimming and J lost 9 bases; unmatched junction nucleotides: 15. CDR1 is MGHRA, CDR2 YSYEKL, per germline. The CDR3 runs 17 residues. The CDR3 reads CASSHPAKSGQGAGQYF. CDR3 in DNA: TGCGCCAGCAGCCACCCAGCGAAGTCGGGACAGGGGGCAGGGCAGTACTTC.

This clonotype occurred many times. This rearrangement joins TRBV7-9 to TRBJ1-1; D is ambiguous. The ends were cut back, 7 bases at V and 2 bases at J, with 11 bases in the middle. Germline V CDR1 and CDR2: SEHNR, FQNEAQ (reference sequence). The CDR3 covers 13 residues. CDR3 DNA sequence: TGTGCCAGCAATTTCGTTGCCAACACTGAAGCTTTCTTT. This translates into CASNFVANTEAFF.

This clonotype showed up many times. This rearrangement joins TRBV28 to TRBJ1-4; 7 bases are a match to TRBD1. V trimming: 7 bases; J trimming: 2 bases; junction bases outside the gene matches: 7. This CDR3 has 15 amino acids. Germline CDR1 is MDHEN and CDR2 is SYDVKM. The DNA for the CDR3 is TGTGCCAGCATCGCACCGGGACAGACTAATGAAAAACTGTTTTTT. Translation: CASIAPGQTNEKLFF.

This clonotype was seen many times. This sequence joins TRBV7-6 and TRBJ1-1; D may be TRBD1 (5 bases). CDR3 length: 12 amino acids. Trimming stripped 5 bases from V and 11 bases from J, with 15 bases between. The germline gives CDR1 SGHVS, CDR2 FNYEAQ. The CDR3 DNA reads TGTGCCAGCAGCCCGCAGGCAGGGACGGCTTTCTTT. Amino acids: CASSPQAGTAFF.

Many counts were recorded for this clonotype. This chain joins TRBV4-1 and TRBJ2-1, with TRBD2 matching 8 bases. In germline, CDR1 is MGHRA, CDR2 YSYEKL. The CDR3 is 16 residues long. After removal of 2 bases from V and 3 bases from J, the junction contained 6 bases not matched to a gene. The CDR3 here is CASSQPKLAVYNEQFF. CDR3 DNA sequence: TGCGCCAGCAGCCAACCGAAACTAGCGGTCTACAATGAGCAGTTCTTC.

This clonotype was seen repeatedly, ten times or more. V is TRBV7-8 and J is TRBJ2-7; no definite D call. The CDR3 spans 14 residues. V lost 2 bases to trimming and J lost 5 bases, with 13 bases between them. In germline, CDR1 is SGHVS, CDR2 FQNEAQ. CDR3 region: CASSLSYVSDEQYF. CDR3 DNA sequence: TGTGCCAGCAGCTTAAGTTATGTTTCGGACGAGCAGTACTTC.

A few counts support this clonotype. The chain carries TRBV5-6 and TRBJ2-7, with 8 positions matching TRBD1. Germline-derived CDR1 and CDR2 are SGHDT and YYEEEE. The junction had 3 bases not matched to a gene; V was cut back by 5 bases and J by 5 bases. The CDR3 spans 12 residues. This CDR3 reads CASRMTGDEQYF. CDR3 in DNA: TGTGCCAGCAGAATGACAGGGGACGAGCAGTACTTC.